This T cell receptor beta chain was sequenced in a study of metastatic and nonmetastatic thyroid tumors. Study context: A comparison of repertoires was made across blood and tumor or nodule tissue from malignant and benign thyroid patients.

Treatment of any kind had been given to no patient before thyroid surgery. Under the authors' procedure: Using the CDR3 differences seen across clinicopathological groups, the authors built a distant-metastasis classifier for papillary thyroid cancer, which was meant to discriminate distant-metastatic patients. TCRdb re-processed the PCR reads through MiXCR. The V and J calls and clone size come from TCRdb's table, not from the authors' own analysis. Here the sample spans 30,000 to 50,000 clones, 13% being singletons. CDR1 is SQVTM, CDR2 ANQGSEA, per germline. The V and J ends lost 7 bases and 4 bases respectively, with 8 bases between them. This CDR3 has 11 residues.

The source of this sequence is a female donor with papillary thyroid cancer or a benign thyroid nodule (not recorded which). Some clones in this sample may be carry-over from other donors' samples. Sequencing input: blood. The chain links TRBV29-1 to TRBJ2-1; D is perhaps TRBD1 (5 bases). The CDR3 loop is CSAWTYNEQFF. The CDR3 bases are TGCAGCGCCTGGACATACAATGAGCAGTTCTTC.